The 10 T cell receptor beta chains reported below all come from one sample, sequenced in a study of sequential checkpoint blockade in melanoma. Assay: immunoSEQ multiplex PCR; the TCRdb copy retains only in-frame clones and omits some. The table lists some 16,000 clones, just under 95% of them singletons. Specified treatment: randomized to nivolumab then ipilimumab (arm A) or the reverse (arm B). Here the sequenced sample was CD8+ T cells sorted from blood (inferred from file names), taken from a patient given nivolumab and ipilimumab in sequence. These receptors were collected from a human donor with melanoma.

The chain couples TRBV7-9 to TRBJ2-7, with unresolved D. The CDR3 has 13 amino acids. CDR1 is SEHNR and CDR2 is FQNEAQ in the germline V gene (reference sequence). Between the trimmed V and J ends, which lost 4 bases and 6 bases, there was a span of 13 bases. The CDR3 is CASSSGSSLEQYV. Written as DNA, the CDR3 is TGTGCCAGCAGCTCCGGGTCGAGCCTCGAGCAGTACGTC.

The CDR3 coding sequence is TGTGCCAGCAGCGGGACTAGCTACGAGCAGTACTTC. Its protein product is CASSGTSYEQYF. The V and J genes are TRBV27 and TRBJ2-7, with 8 nucleotides matching TRBD2. The CDR3 consists of 12 residues. Germline loops: CDR1 MNHEY, CDR2 SMNVEV (reference sequence). Germline trimming cut 6 bases from V and 3 bases from J; bases unmatched to any gene: 1.

V gene TRBV6-1 combines with J gene TRBJ1-1; no reliable D call. Germline lookup yields CDR1 MNHNS and CDR2 SASEGT. This CDR3 region has 13 residues. The V and J ends lost 2 bases and 4 bases respectively, with 8 bases between them. The CDR3 reads CASSELGSTEAFF. CDR3 nucleotides: TGTGCCAGCAGTGAATTAGGGAGCACTGAAGCTTTCTTT.

This chain uses TRBV7-9 with TRBJ2-3; perhaps TRBD1 as D (6 bases). Germline lookup yields CDR1 SEHNR and CDR2 FQNEAQ (reference sequence). This CDR3 comprises 15 residues. Trimming took 6 bases from V and 0 from J, leaving 13 bases between them. This chain's CDR3 is CASRPEGESTDTQYF. DNA of the CDR3: TGTGCCAGCAGGCCCGAGGGGGAGAGCACAGATACGCAGTATTTT.

This chain uses TRBV5-4 with TRBJ2-7; D is ambiguous. CDR3 length: 13 amino acids. V lost 3 bases, J lost 4 bases, and 11 bases lay in between. Germline CDR1 reads SGHNT; CDR2 reads YYREEE (reference sequence). The CDR3 spells CASSSSLSYEQYF. In nucleotides, the CDR3 is TGTGCCAGCAGCTCTAGTTTGTCGTACGAGCAGTACTTC.

This sequence joins TRBV4-1 and TRBJ2-1; 8 bases are a match to TRBD2. With V trimmed by 4 bases and J by 8 bases, 7 bases remained unmatched. The length of the CDR3 is 14 residues. Germline V gene data show CDR1 as MGHRA and CDR2 as YSYEKL. CDR3 region: CASSRPSGGDEQFF. The DNA for the CDR3 is TGCGCCAGCAGCCGACCGTCGGGGGGGGATGAGCAGTTCTTC.

The V gene is TRBV2, the J gene TRBJ2-7, with TRBD1 as a possible D gene (5 bases). Deletions cut 4 bases from V and 6 bases from J, with 13 bases between. Germline values: CDR1 SNHLY, CDR2 FYNNEI. CDR3 length equals 13 residues. The CDR3 nucleotides are TGTGCCAGCAGTGTTTACCGACAGTTCGAGCAGTACTTC. Its translation is CASSVYRQFEQYF.

CDR3 sequence reads: CASSPKVGGNQPQHF. The CDR3 bases are TGTGCCAGCAGCCCTAAGGTGGGGGGAAATCAGCCCCAGCATTTT. The V gene is TRBV7-2, the J gene TRBJ1-5; D perhaps matches TRBD1 (5 bases). Germline CDR1 reads SGHTA; CDR2 reads FQGNSA. This CDR3 is built from 15 residues. Trimming took off 5 bases at V and 4 bases at J, with 15 bases between the two ends.

V gene TRBV14 combines with J gene TRBJ2-7; 12 positions match TRBD2. The CDR3 spans 15 residues. With V trimmed by 6 bases and J by 0 bases, 3 bases remained unmatched. CDR1 SGHDN and CDR2 FVKESK come from the germline V gene. The DNA for the CDR3 is TGTGCCAGCAGACTAGCGGGAGGCCCCTCCTACGAGCAGTACTTC. Protein: CASRLAGGPSYEQYF. The variable domain in full, with the rest retrieved from reference TRBV14 and TRBJ2-7, is EAGVTQFPSHSVIEKGQTVTLRCDPISGHDNLYWYRRVMGKEIKFLLHFVKESKQDESGMPNNRFLAERTGGTYSTLKVQPAELEDSGVYFCASRLAGGPSYEQYFGPGTRLTVT.

V gene TRBV15 combines with J gene TRBJ1-4; D unclear. From germline, CDR1 is LNHNV and CDR2 YYDKDF (reference sequence). This CDR3 spans 12 amino acids. V dropped 6 bases and J dropped 4 bases, with 6 bases sitting between them. The CDR3: CATRADNEKLFF. The CDR3 coding sequence is TGTGCCACCAGGGCAGATAATGAAAAACTGTTTTTT.